One sample yielded the 19 T cell receptor beta chains listed below, sequenced in a study of T cells in women clearing cervical HPV infection. Only in-frame clones appear in the TCRdb table, and some are missing; sequencing was by immunoSEQ multiplex PCR. The ten most abundant clones cover roughly 1.3% of a sample with under 45,000 clones. Sequencing was performed on blood buffy coat. These receptors came from a woman aged 18 to 75 with a cervical HPV16 infection that either progressed to CIN3+ or cleared (not recorded which).

Points on this clone: The CDR3 end falls 3 residues outside the read, so it is completed with the germline J gene. The chain uses TRBV5-6 and TRBJ2-1; 7 nucleotides align to TRBD1. The junction had 1 base not matched to a gene; V was cut back by 1 base and J by 6 bases. CDR1 is SGHDT and CDR2 is YYEEEE in the germline V gene. There are 13 residues in the CDR3. The CDR3 here is CASSLYRGNEQFF. The sequenced CDR3 bases are TGTGCCAGCAGCTTGTACAGGGGCAATGAG.

Worth noting for this clone: The read finishes 3 residues shy of the CDR3 end, and the germline J gene is used to complete it. V gene TRBV7-9 combines with J gene TRBJ2-2, with D perhaps TRBD2 (5 bases). This CDR3 is 14 amino acids long. Germline CDR1 and CDR2: SEHNR and FQNEAQ (reference sequence). CDR3 region: CASSAEGINSPLFF. The part of the CDR3 DNA that was read is TGTGCCAGCAGCGCAGAGGGTATCAATTCACCG.

As for this clone: The observed sequence ends 3 residues before the CDR3 terminus, with the missing tail filled in from the germline J gene. The genes are TRBV10-2 and TRBJ2-7, with D maybe TRBD2 (6 bases). The CDR3 length is 15 residues. Trimming removed 5 bases at V and 5 bases at J, with 19 bases between. CDR1 is WSHSY, CDR2 SAAADI, per germline. The part of the CDR3 DNA that was read is TGCGCCAGCAGTACGATAGCGGATTCCCTCAACGAG. Translated, it gives CASSTIADSLNE. The whole CDR3 protein reads CASSTIADSLNEQYF.

As concerns this clone: Sequencing ends 3 residues short of the CDR3 end; the germline J gene provides the rest. The chain employs TRBV19 and TRBJ1-2; 12 nucleotides line up with TRBD1. V lost 10 bases, J lost 6 bases, and 6 bases stayed unmatched. The CDR3 has 13 amino acids. CDR1 and CDR2 from the germline V gene are LNHDA and SQIVND (reference sequence). CDR3 bases read: TGTGCCACCCGGGACAGGGGGCTGGATGGC. This gives the protein CATRDRGLDG. The whole CDR3 protein is CATRDRGLDGYTF. Full variable domain (missing parts from reference TRBV19 and TRBJ1-2): DGGITQSPKYLFRKEGQNVTLSCEQNLNHDAMYWYRQDPGQGLRLIYYSQIVNDFQKGDIAEGYSVSREKKESFPLTVTSAQKNPTAFYLCATRDRGLDGYTFGSGTRLTVV.

As for this clone: With the read ending 3 residues before the CDR3 end, the germline J gene is used to fill in that end. This chain uses TRBV20-1 with TRBJ2-1; 9 positions agree with TRBD2. Looked up from germline, CDR1 is DFQATT and CDR2 is SNEGSKA (reference sequence). The CDR3 covers 18 residues. Trimming removed 2 bases from V and 3 bases from J; junction bases left unmatched: 14. CDR3 loop: CSARRSSGGLALYNEQFF. CDR3 DNA (partial): TGCAGTGCTAGACGGAGTAGCGGGGGCCTAGCCCTCTACAATGAG.

About this clone: The read finishes 3 residues shy of the CDR3 end, and the germline J gene is used to complete it. This chain connects TRBV6-2 or TRBV6-3 to TRBJ2-3, with 15 bases matching TRBD2. Germline V gene data show CDR1 as MNHEY and CDR2 as SVGEGT. The CDR3 runs to 15 residues. The V segment lost 9 bases and the J segment 5 bases; nucleotides outside the gene matches: 6. The CDR3 protein is CASRTSGGVVDTQYF. The CDR3 DNA, read in part, is TGTGCCAGTAGGACTAGCGGGGGGGTTGTAGATACG.

The CDR3 reads CASSLHPPGTGANVLFF. CDR3 DNA (partial): TGTGCCAGCAGCCTCCACCCCCCGGGGACAGGGGCCAACGTA. V gene TRBV7-3 combines with J gene TRBJ1-4; 10 nucleotides match TRBD1. With the read ending 3 residues before the CDR3 end, the germline J gene is used to fill in that end. This CDR3 is 17 amino acids long. Germline values: CDR1 SGHTA, CDR2 FQGTGA.

CDR3 DNA, as far as it was read: TGTGCCAGCTCAACGACAGGGGGTATTAAAGAGACC. Encoded protein: CASSTTGGIKET. The full CDR3 is CASSTTGGIKETQYF. The chain combines TRBV18 with TRBJ2-5; 9 positions agree with TRBD1. The read is 3 residues too short to cover the CDR3 end, so that end is filled in from the germline J gene. Trimming removed 5 bases from V and 3 bases from J; junction bases left unmatched: 7. The CDR3 length is 15 residues. Germline loops: CDR1 KGHSH, CDR2 LQKENI.

The part of the CDR3 DNA that was read is TGTGCCAGCAGTGAAGCGTCGGCTAGCGGGGACTACGAG. Translating it yields CASSEASASGDYE. The whole CDR3 region reads CASSEASASGDYEQYF. V gene TRBV6-1 combines with J gene TRBJ2-7, with TRBD2 matching 9 bases. The CDR3 is cut off 3 residues early in the read; its end comes from the germline J gene. CDR1 and CDR2 from the germline V gene are MNHNS and SASEGT. This CDR3 comprises 16 residues. Germline trimming cut 0 bases from V and 3 bases from J; bases unmatched to any gene: 6.

As for this clone: Read data end 3 residues before the CDR3 end; the end is taken from the germline J gene. The chain links TRBV2 to TRBJ2-2, with D possibly being TRBD1 (6 bases). Looked up from germline, CDR1 is SNHLY and CDR2 is FYNNEI. The CDR3 is 15 amino acids. CDR3 bases read: TGTGCCAGCAGAGACCAGGGGCGACCTAATGAAAAG. Translated: CASRDQGRPNEK. The whole CDR3 is CASRDQGRPNEKLFF.

A word on this clone: One end of the junction varies from germline; a read error may be responsible. The read comes to an end 3 residues before the CDR3 does, leaving the germline J gene to fill in the end. Other DNA sequences of this sample code for an identical CDR3. V gene TRBV2 combines with J gene TRBJ1-2; 7 bases match TRBD1. Germline values: CDR1 SNHLY, CDR2 FYNNEI. This CDR3 has 15 amino acids. The covered CDR3 bases are TGTGCCAGCAGACAAGACACTTACAGGGGCTATGGA. Its protein product is CASRQDTYRGYG. In full, the CDR3 is CASRQDTYRGYGYTF.

Worth noting for this clone: Read data end 3 residues before the CDR3 end; the end is taken from the germline J gene. The chain is built from TRBV5-1 and TRBJ2-7, with 7 nucleotides matching TRBD1. This CDR3 spans 16 amino acids. The V and J ends lost 0 bases and 3 bases, in that order; junction bases with no gene match: 9. Per germline, CDR1 SGHRS and CDR2 YFSETQ. The CDR3 loop is CASSLAVGTVDYEQYF. The CDR3 bases that were read are TGCGCCAGCAGCTTGGCCGTGGGGACAGTGGACTACGAG.

Turning to this clone: The observed sequence ends 3 residues before the CDR3 terminus, with the missing tail filled in from the germline J gene. The chain employs TRBV7-2 and TRBJ2-5, with 10 bases aligning to TRBD2. The J segment lost 4 bases and the V segment lost 8 bases, leaving 7 bases of the junction unmatched. The germline gives CDR1 SGHTA, CDR2 FQGNSA. The CDR3 sequence is 14 residues long. The CDR3 protein is CASGSSGRAETQYF. The part of the CDR3 DNA that was read is TGTGCCAGCGGGTCAAGCGGGAGGGCAGAGACC.

A word on this clone: Sequencing ends 3 residues short of the CDR3 end; the germline J gene provides the rest. The chain carries TRBV11-2 and TRBJ1-1; D remains unclear. Germline CDR1 and CDR2: SGHAT and FQNNGV. Trimming removed 5 bases at V and 1 base at J, with 11 bases between. The CDR3 covers 14 residues. CDR3 loop: CASSLMISNTEAFF. The sequenced part of the CDR3 DNA is TGTGCCAGCAGCCTAATGATTTCGAACACTGAA.

Comment on this clone: The CDR3 extends 3 residues past the end of the read, so its final part is completed from the germline J gene. The chain employs TRBV2 and TRBJ2-7; 7 nucleotides line up with TRBD1. CDR1 SNHLY and CDR2 FYNNEI come from the germline V gene. V trimming: 3 bases; J trimming: 3 bases; junction bases outside the gene matches: 5. The CDR3 extends over 14 amino acids. CDR3 sequence reads: CASSEPQGSYEQYF. CDR3 DNA (partial): TGTGCCAGCAGTGAGCCACAGGGGAGCTACGAG.

As regards this clone: The CDR3 is cut off 3 residues early in the read; its end comes from the germline J gene. The rearrangement joins TRBV6-2 or TRBV6-3 to TRBJ1-1, with 8 bases fitting TRBD1. V shed 6 bases and J 4 bases; nucleotides not matched to a gene: 7. From germline, CDR1 is MNHEY and CDR2 SVGEGT. The length of the CDR3 is 14 residues. Here the CDR3 reads CASRINRGSTEAFF. The part of the CDR3 DNA that was read is TGTGCCAGCAGAATCAACAGGGGGAGCACTGAA.

As concerns this clone: The observed sequence ends 3 residues before the CDR3 terminus, with the missing tail filled in from the germline J gene. J is TRBJ2-5 and V is TRBV23-1; unclear D gene. TRBV23-1 is designated an ORF whose function remains uncertain. V was cut by 5 bases and J by 1 base, with 14 bases left in between. The CDR3 loop spans 15 amino acids. The part of the CDR3 DNA that was read is TGCGCCAGCAGTGAAGACGTACAGCTCCAAGAGACC. Translated: CASSEDVQLQET. The full CDR3 sequence reads CASSEDVQLQETQYF.

CDR3 DNA (partial): TGTGCCAGCTCACCAGGTTCGGCGGCTGAAAAG. Translation gives CASSPGSAAEK. The CDR3, in full, reads CASSPGSAAEKLFF. V and J are TRBV18 and TRBJ2-2; D remains ambiguous. The CDR3 end lies 3 residues beyond the end of the read and is filled in from the germline J gene. The CDR3 sequence is 14 residues long. Germline CDR1 and CDR2: KGHSH and LQKENI.

As to this clone: The CDR3 end falls 3 residues outside the read, so it is completed with the germline J gene. This rearrangement joins TRBV6-1 to TRBJ2-2, with TRBD2 as a possible D gene (6 bases). Trimming removed 2 bases at V and 6 bases at J, with 16 bases between. In germline, CDR1 is MNHNS, CDR2 SASEGT. The CDR3 consists of 16 residues. The sequenced part of the CDR3 DNA is TGTGCCAGCAGTGAACGGCTGAGGAGGGCCTCCGGGGAG. Its translation: CASSERLRRASGE. The full CDR3 sequence reads CASSERLRRASGELFF.